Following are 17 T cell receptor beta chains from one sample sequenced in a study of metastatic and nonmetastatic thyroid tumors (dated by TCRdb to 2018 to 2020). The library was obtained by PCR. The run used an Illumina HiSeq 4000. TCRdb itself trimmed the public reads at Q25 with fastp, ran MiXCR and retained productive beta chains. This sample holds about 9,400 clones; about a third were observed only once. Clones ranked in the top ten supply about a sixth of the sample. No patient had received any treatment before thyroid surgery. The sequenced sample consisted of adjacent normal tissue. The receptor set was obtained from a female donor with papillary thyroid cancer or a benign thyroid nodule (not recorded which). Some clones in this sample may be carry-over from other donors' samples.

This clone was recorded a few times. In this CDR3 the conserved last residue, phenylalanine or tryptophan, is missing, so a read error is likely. This CDR3 reads CATKGTEGDEQFL. The CDR3 DNA sequence: TGTGCCACCAAAGGGACAGAGGGGGATGAGCAGTTCCTC. The rearrangement uses TRBV2 and TRBJ2-1; 7 bases map to TRBD1. The germline gives CDR1 SNHLY, CDR2 FYNNEI. After removal of 10 bases from V and 8 bases from J, the junction contained 11 bases not matched to a gene. This CDR3 is 13 amino acids long.

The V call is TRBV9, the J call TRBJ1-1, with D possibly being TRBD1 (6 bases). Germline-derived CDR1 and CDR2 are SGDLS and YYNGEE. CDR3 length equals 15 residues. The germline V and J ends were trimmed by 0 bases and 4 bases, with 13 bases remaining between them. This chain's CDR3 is CASSVGGQGGTEAFF. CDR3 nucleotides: TGTGCCAGCAGCGTAGGGGGGCAGGGAGGCACTGAAGCTTTCTTT.

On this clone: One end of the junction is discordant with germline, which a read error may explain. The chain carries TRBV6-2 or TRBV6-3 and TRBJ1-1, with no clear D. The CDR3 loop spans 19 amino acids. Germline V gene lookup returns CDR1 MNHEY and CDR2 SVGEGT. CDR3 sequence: CASSYSVLSHFIMNTESFF. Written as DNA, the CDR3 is TGTGCCAGCAGTTACTCCGTCTTATCCCACTTCATCATGAACACTGAATCTTTCTTT.

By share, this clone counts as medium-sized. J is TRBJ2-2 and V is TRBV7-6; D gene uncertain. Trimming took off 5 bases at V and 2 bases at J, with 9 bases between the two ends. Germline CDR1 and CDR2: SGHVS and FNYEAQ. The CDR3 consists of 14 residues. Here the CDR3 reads CASSPRPNTGELFF. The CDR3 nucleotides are TGTGCCAGCAGCCCAAGACCCAACACCGGGGAGCTGTTTTTT.

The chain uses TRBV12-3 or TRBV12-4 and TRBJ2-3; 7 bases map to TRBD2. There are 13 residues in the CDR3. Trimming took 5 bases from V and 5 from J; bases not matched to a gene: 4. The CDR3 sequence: CASSSGNQDTQYF. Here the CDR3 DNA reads TGTGCCAGCAGTAGCGGGAATCAAGATACGCAGTATTTT.

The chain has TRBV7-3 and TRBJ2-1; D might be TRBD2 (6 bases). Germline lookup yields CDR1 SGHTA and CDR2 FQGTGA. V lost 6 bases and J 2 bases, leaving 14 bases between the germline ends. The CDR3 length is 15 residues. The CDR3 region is CASSLGGPTYNEQFF. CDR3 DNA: TGTGCCAGCAGTCTCGGAGGGCCTACCTACAATGAGCAGTTCTTC.

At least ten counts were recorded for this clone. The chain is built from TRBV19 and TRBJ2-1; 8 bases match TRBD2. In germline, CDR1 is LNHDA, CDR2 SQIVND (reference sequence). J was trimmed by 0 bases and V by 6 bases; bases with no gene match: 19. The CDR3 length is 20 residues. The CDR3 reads CASSLTGGSGNNPSYNEQFF. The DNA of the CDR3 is TGTGCCAGTAGCCTAACCGGCGGTAGCGGGAATAACCCCTCCTACAATGAGCAGTTCTTC.

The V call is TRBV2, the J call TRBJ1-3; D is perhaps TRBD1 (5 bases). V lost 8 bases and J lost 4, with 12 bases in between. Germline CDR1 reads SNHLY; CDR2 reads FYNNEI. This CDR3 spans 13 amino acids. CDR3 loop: CASGSRGGNTIYF. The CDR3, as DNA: TGTGCCAGCGGCTCGAGGGGCGGAAACACCATATATTTT.

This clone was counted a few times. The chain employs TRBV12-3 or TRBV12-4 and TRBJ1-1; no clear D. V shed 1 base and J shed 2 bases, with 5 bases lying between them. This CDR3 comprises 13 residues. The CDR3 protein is CASSLDLNTEAFF. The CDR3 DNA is TGTGCCAGCAGTTTAGATCTTAACACTGAAGCTTTCTTT.

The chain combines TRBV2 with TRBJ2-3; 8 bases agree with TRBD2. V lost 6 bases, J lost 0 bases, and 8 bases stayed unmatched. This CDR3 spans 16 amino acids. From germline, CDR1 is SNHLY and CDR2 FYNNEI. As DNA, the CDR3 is TGTGCCAGCAGCGCGAGACTAGCGTCCAGCACAGATACGCAGTATTTT. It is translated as CASSARLASSTDTQYF.

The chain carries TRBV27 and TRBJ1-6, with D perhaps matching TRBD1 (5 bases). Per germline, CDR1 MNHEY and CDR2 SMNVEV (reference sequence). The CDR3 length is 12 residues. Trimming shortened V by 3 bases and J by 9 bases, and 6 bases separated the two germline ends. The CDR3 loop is CASSFGGSPLHF. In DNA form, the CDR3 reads TGTGCCAGCAGTTTCGGGGGTTCACCCCTCCACTTT.

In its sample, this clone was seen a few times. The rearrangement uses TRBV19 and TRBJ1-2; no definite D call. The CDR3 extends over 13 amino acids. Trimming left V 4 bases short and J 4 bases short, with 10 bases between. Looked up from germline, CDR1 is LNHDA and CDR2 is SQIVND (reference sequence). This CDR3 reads CASSSSQRYGYTF. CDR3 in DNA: TGTGCCAGTAGTAGCTCACAGCGCTATGGCTACACCTTC.

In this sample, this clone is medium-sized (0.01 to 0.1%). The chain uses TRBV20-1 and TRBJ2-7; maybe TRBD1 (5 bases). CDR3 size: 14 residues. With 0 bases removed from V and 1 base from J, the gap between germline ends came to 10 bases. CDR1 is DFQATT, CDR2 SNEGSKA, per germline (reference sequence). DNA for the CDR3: TGCAGTGCTAGAGACGCGACAGAGTCCTACGAGCAGTACTTC. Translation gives CSARDATESYEQYF.

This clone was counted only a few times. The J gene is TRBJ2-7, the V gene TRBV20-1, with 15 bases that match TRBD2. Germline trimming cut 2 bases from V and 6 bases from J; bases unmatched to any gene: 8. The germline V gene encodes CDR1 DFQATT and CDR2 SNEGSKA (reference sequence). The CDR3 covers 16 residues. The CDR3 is CSARRGLAGGPSEQYF. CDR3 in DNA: TGCAGTGCTAGACGAGGACTAGCGGGAGGGCCGTCCGAGCAGTACTTC.

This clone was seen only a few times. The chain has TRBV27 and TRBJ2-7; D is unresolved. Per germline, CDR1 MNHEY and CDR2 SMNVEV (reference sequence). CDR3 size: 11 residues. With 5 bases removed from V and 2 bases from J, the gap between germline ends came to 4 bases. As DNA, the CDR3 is TGTGCCAGCAGTACAGCCTACGAGCAGTACTTC. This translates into CASSTAYEQYF.

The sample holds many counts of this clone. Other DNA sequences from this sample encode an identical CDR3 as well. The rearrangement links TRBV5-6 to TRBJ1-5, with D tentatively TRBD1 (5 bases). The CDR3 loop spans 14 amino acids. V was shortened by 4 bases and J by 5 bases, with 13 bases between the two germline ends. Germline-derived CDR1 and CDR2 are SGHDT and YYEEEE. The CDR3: CASSLNRRDQPQHF. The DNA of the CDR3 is TGTGCCAGCAGCCTTAACAGGAGAGATCAGCCCCAGCATTTT. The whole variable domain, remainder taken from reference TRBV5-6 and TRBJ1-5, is DAGVTQSPTHLIKTRGQQVTLRCSPKSGHDTVSWYQQALGQGPQFIFQYYEEEERQRGNFPDRFSGHQFPNYSSELNVNALLLGDSALYLCASSLNRRDQPQHFGDGTRLSIL.

The CDR3 loop reads CASSPSGSTGELFF. The DNA for the CDR3 is TGTGCCAGCAGCCCTAGCGGATCCACCGGGGAGCTGTTTTTT. The chain employs TRBV13 and TRBJ2-2, with 7 nucleotides matching TRBD2. The germline V gene has CDR1 PRHDT and CDR2 FYEKMQ (reference sequence). With 5 bases clipped from V and 4 bases from J, the junction kept 4 bases outside the gene matches. This CDR3 is built from 14 residues.